This paragraph covers one T cell receptor (beta chain) sequence. The CDR3 has 19 residues. Trimming took off 5 bases at V and 0 bases at J, with 21 bases between the two ends. From germline, CDR1 is KGHDR and CDR2 SFDVKD. The method was immunoSEQ multiplex PCR; TCRdb's version includes in-frame clones alone and lacks a portion of them. Seen here are roughly 68,000 clones, 85% to 95% observed once, and the top ten hold 4.4%. Sequencing used PBMCs. The sequence derives from a middle-aged man with rheumatoid arthritis. The chain combines TRBV24-1 with TRBJ2-2; no definite D call. The CDR3 nucleotides are TGTGCCACCAGTGTCGAACGGGCCGTGGGTCGGCCGAACACCGGGGAGCTGTTTTTT. Translated, it gives CATSVERAVGRPNTGELFF.